One T cell receptor beta chain is described in this entry. Its specificity is unknown. One junction end does not reproduce the germline sequence, and a read error may be involved. This entry belongs to a study of identifying expanded T cells in peripheral blood. General study results and limits: About 1.2 clones differed between technical replicates, versus about 15 and 19 over time. Across healthy donors, higher total template counts meant significantly greater approximately 2-week count variance.

This CDR3 is built from 14 residues. Looked up from germline, CDR1 is SSHAT and CDR2 is FNYEAQ (reference sequence). Collection occurred without any documented infections or immune events in donors. Profiling relied on immunoSEQ multiplex PCR, and the TCRdb table lists in-frame clones only, not all of them. The data show tens of thousands of clones, around nine tenths seen once. Sequenced: blood. The gene calls are TRBV7-7 and TRBJ2-3; D could derive from TRBD1 or TRBD2 (6 bases each). This TCR derives from a person aged 18 to 69 in good health. CDR3 in amino acids: CASSLRGGTDTQYF. CDR3 nucleotides: TGTGCTAGCAGCTTAAGGGGGGGCACAGATACGCAGTATTTT. Filled out from reference TRBV7-7 and TRBJ2-3, the complete variable domain reads GAGVSQSPRYKVTKRGQDVTLRCDPISSHATLYWYQQALGQGPEFLTYFNYEAQPDKSGLPSDRFSAERPEGSISTLTIQRTEQRDSAMYRCASSLRGGTDTQYFGPGTRLTVL.